Listed below are T cell receptor beta chains from one sample, sequenced in a study of T cells in Graves' hyperthyroidism and ophthalmopathy. MiXCR, run by TCRdb on the multiplex PCR reads, gives a single entry per CDR3 protein. The table shows approximately 560,000 distinct CDR3 sequences, with about 45% occurring only once. Sequenced input: peripheral blood or thyroid tissue (not recorded which). Every receptor here comes from a young woman with Graves' hyperthyroidism. Both conserved end residues are part of each CDR3. The D gene is left open where the match is weak. Clone size is stated in some rows and not others, as once, few, many or a class when expanded.

j_gene,v_gene,len,d_gene,abundance,CDR3aa,CDR3nt
TRBJ1-4,TRBV10-3,15,TRBD1,many,CAISPVTGEGEKLFF,TGTGCCATCAGCCCTGTAACAGGGGAGGGTGAAAAACTGTTTTTT
TRBJ1-6,TRBV7-2,15,.,.,CASSKGHRDGSPLHF,TGTGCCAGCAGTAAAGGACACCGGGATGGTTCACCCCTCCACTTT
TRBJ1-2,TRBV29-1,13,.,few,CSVSLDDNYGYTF,TGCAGCGTTTCCCTCGATGATAACTATGGCTACACCTTC
TRBJ1-5,TRBV7-7,16,TRBD1,.,CASSSDRGSPGQPQHF,TGTGCCAGCAGCTCCGACAGGGGATCACCGGGTCAGCCCCAGCATTTT
TRBJ1-2,TRBV10-3,15,TRBD1,.,CASSYRTGGDYGYTF,TGTGCCAGCAGTTATCGTACAGGGGGGGACTATGGCTACACCTTC
TRBJ2-7,TRBV7-6,16,TRBD2,.,CAWSVRPGLAGYEQYF,TGTGCCTGGAGTGTACGGCCGGGACTAGCGGGATACGAGCAGTACTTC
TRBJ2-7,TRBV7-9,16,TRBD2,.,CASSLRPAGLSYEQYF,TGTGCCAGCAGCTTAAGGCCAGCGGGACTTTCCTACGAGCAGTACTTC
TRBJ1-4,TRBV20-1,12,.,.,CGGLEGAEKLFF,TGCGGAGGGCTAGAGGGAGCTGAAAAACTGTTTTTT
TRBJ2-2,TRBV7-9,15,.,few,CASSLGPQATGELFF,TGTGCCAGCAGCTTGGGGCCTCAAGCGACCGGGGAGCTGTTTTTT
TRBJ1-3,TRBV2,12,.,many,CASSLGKDPIYF,TGTGCCAGCAGCTTAGGGAAGGATCCCATATATTTT
TRBJ2-7,TRBV20-1,13,TRBD2,few,CSAPRGGSYEQYF,TGCAGTGCTCCCCGGGGAGGGTCCTACGAGCAGTACTTC
TRBJ1-5,TRBV20-1,16,.,.,CSAPGSDYSSNQPQHF,TGCAGTGCTCCAGGGTCGGACTATAGCAGCAATCAGCCCCAGCATTTT
TRBJ1-4,TRBV2,15,.,many,CASSARPGGGEKLFF,TGTGCCAGCAGTGCCCGGCCGGGGGGAGGTGAAAAACTGTTTTTT
TRBJ1-1,TRBV29-1,18,TRBD1,.,CSVEGWRGRPDPNTEAFF,TGCAGCGTTGAGGGCTGGAGGGGGCGACCGGACCCGAACACTGAAGCTTTCTTT
TRBJ2-3,TRBV5-5,13,.,few,CASSLQLLDTQYF,TGTGCCAGCAGCCTGCAGCTCCTAGATACGCAGTATTTT
TRBJ2-5,TRBV7-8,14,TRBD2,many,CASSSGLGPETQYF,TGTGCCAGCAGCTCAGGACTAGGGCCGGAGACCCAGTACTTC
TRBJ1-5,TRBV7-6,18,.,many,CASSWGPPSPYSNQPQHF,TGTGCCAGCAGCTGGGGACCGCCTTCCCCTTATAGCAATCAGCCCCAGCATTTT
TRBJ2-5,TRBV20-1,11,.,.,CSADPGGTQYF,TGCAGTGCGGACCCTGGCGGGACCCAGTACTTC
TRBJ2-5,TRBV2,15,.,few,CASSEGFPDQETQYF,TGTGCCAGCAGTGAGGGGTTCCCAGATCAAGAGACCCAGTACTTC
TRBJ1-4,TRBV19,14,TRBD1,.,CASSRGQWNEKLFF,TGTGCCAGTAGTAGGGGACAGTGGAATGAAAAACTGTTTTTT
TRBJ2-2,TRBV7-8,15,.,.,CASSLNLGNTGELFF,TGTGCCAGCAGCTTAAACCTAGGGAACACCGGGGAGCTGTTTTTT
TRBJ2-7,TRBV20-1,16,TRBD2,.,CSARDLGTSGLYEQYF,TGCAGTGCTAGAGATTTGGGGACTAGCGGGTTATACGAGCAGTACTTC
TRBJ2-5,TRBV2,15,TRBD1,.,CASGRDQGDQETQYF,TGTGCCAGCGGCCGGGACCAGGGGGACCAAGAGACCCAGTACTTC
TRBJ1-2,TRBV5-1,14,TRBD1,many,CASSLGTGNYGYTF,TGTGCCAGCAGCTTAGGGACAGGGAACTATGGCTACACCTTC
TRBJ1-3,TRBV7-2,14,.,.,CASSLQGFGNTIYF,TGTGCCAGCAGCTTGCAGGGATTTGGAAACACCATATATTTT
TRBJ1-2,TRBV10-3,13,TRBD1,.,CAPREGQGYGYTF,TGTGCCCCCCGTGAGGGACAGGGCTACGGCTACACCTTC
TRBJ1-1,TRBV9,14,.,.,CASSVSGGGTEASF,TGTGCCAGCAGCGTCAGTGGAGGAGGGACGGAAGCTTCCTTT
TRBJ2-1,TRBV2,15,TRBD2,.,CASRDSGRSYNEQFF,TGTGCCAGCAGGGATAGCGGGAGGTCCTACAATGAGCAGTTCTTC
TRBJ1-5,TRBV2,14,.,few,CASSSAQPGEPQHF,TGTGCCAGCAGTTCCGCCCAGCCCGGGGAGCCCCAGCATTTT
TRBJ1-4,TRBV15,15,TRBD1,.,CATSGHGTGDEKLFF,TGTGCCACCAGCGGACACGGGACAGGGGACGAAAAACTGTTTTTT
TRBJ1-2,TRBV29-1,13,TRBD1,many,CSVATGQNYGYTF,TGCAGCGTGGCGACGGGACAGAACTATGGCTACACCTTC
TRBJ1-4,TRBV6-2/TRBV6-3,14,TRBD1,many,CASRKTTGGEKLFF,TGTGCCAGCAGGAAGACGACAGGGGGTGAAAAACTGTTTTTT
TRBJ1-2,TRBV6-6,13,.,.,CASSYSTNYGYTF,TGTGCCAGCAGTTACTCGACAAACTATGGCTACACCTTC
TRBJ2-5,TRBV9,16,TRBD2,few,CASSPSGAGGAETQYF,TGTGCCAGCAGCCCCTCGGGAGCGGGAGGAGCAGAGACCCAGTACTTC
TRBJ2-5,TRBV19,15,.,.,CASSSLAEPEETQYF,TGTGCCAGTAGTTCTTTAGCGGAGCCGGAGGAGACCCAGTACTTC
TRBJ2-3,TRBV24-1,14,.,.,CATSDPTSTDTQYF,TGTGCCACCAGTGATCCGACTAGCACAGATACGCAGTATTTT
TRBJ1-1,TRBV10-3,14,.,many,CASSDTPRNTEAFF,TGTGCCAGCAGTGACACACCCAGGAACACTGAAGCTTTCTTT
TRBJ2-5,TRBV7-9,14,TRBD1,few,CASSGRRDRETQYF,TGTGCCAGCAGCGGGCGGAGGGACAGGGAGACCCAGTACTTC
TRBJ1-5,TRBV10-1,15,TRBD1,once,CASANGQDNNQPQHF,TGCGCCAGCGCTAACGGACAGGATAACAATCAGCCCCAGCATTTT
TRBJ1-5,TRBV7-2,13,.,many,CASSLARDQPQHF,TGTGCCAGCAGCTTAGCCAGAGATCAGCCCCAGCATTTT
TRBJ2-2,TRBV14,14,.,.,CASSPRPNTGELFF,TGTGCCAGCAGCCCAAGACCAAACACCGGGGAGCTGTTTTTT
TRBJ2-7,TRBV7-9,13,.,.,CASSPQLTYEQYF,TGTGCCAGCAGCCCCCAGCTGACCTACGAGCAGTACTTC
TRBJ1-4,TRBV29-1,12,TRBD1,many,CGGTGVNEKLFF,TGCGGGGGGACAGGAGTTAATGAAAAACTGTTTTTT
TRBJ2-7,TRBV6-5,16,TRBD2,.,CASSYSASGISYEQYF,TGTGCCAGCAGTTACTCTGCTAGCGGGATCTCCTACGAGCAGTACTTC
TRBJ1-2,TRBV12-3/TRBV12-4,14,TRBD1,many,CASSSGQGNYGYTF,TGTGCCAGCAGTTCGGGACAGGGCAACTATGGCTACACCTTC
TRBJ1-1,TRBV11-1,19,TRBD1,.,CASSLTIPGQGIMNTEAFF,TGTGCCAGCAGCTTAACGATACCGGGACAGGGTATCATGAACACTGAAGCTTTCTTT
TRBJ1-5,TRBV6-1,13,.,.,CASSFVRGQPQHF,TGTGCCAGCAGTTTTGTCAGGGGACAGCCCCAGCATTTT
TRBJ2-7,TRBV7-9,14,.,few,CASGERSLQDEQYF,TGTGCCAGCGGAGAGCGGAGCCTGCAGGACGAGCAGTACTTC
TRBJ1-5,TRBV10-3,14,TRBD1,many,CAIGPGQGNQPQHF,TGTGCCATCGGCCCGGGACAGGGTAATCAGCCCCAGCATTTT
TRBJ1-5,TRBV19,14,.,.,CASTPGTSNQPQHF,TGTGCCAGCACCCCGGGGACCTCCAATCAGCCCCAGCATTTT
TRBJ1-1,TRBV20-1,14,.,.,CSARDSALNTEAFF,TGCAGTGCTAGAGATTCAGCTTTGAACACTGAAGCTTTCTTT
TRBJ1-2,TRBV20-1,12,.,.,CSAGWGGDGYTF,TGCAGTGCTGGCTGGGGGGGCGATGGCTACACCTTC
TRBJ1-5,TRBV2,13,.,many,CASTKGGGQPQHF,TGTGCCAGCACCAAAGGAGGGGGTCAGCCCCAGCATTTT
TRBJ1-5,TRBV24-1,12,.,many,CATSDPSGAQHF,TGTGCCACCAGTGATCCGTCCGGGGCCCAGCATTTT